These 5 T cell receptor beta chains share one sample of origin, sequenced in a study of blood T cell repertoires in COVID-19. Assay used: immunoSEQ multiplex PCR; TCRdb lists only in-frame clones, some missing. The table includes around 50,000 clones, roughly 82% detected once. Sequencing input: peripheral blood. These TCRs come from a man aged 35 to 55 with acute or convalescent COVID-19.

The CDR3 is CASSQGLASYNEQFF. The CDR3 coding sequence is TGTGCCAGCTCACAGGGACTAGCATCATACAATGAGCAGTTCTTC. The chain combines TRBV18 with TRBJ2-1; TRBD2 aligns across 9 bases. V dropped 4 bases and J dropped 4; count of bases not matched to a gene: 5. This CDR3 has 15 amino acids. The germline V gene encodes CDR1 KGHSH and CDR2 LQKENI. The full variable domain, in which reference TRBV18 and TRBJ2-1 provide the parts outside the CDR3, is NAGVMQNPRHLVRRRGQEARLRCSPMKGHSHVYWYRQLPEEGLKFMVYLQKENIIDESGMPKERFSAEFPKEGPSILRIQQVVRGDSAAYFCASSQGLASYNEQFFGPGTRLTVL.

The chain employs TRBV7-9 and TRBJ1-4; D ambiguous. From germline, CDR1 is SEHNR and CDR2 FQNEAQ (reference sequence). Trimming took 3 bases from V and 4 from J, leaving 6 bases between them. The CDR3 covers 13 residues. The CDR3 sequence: CASSFQVNEKLFF. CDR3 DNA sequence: TGTGCCAGCAGCTTTCAGGTTAATGAAAAACTGTTTTTT.

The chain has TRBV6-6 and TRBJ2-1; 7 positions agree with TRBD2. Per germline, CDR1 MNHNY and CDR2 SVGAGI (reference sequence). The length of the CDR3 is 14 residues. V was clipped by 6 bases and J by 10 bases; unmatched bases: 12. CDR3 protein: CASSSSGLLTEQFF. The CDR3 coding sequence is TGTGCCAGCAGCTCTAGCGGTCTCCTAACGGAGCAGTTCTTC.

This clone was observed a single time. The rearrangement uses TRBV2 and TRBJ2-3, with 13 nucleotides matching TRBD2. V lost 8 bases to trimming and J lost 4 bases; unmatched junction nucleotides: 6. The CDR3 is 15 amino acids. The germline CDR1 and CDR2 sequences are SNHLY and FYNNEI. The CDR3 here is CASLGTSGDADTQYF. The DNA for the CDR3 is TGTGCCAGCCTTGGGACTAGCGGGGATGCAGATACGCAGTATTTT.

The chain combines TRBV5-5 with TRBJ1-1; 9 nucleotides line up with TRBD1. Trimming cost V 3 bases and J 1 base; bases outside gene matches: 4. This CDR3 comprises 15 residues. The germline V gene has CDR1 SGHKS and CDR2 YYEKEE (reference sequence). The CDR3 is CASSWGTGKNTEAFF. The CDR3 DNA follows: TGTGCCAGCAGCTGGGGGACAGGGAAGAACACTGAAGCTTTCTTT.